This is a list of T cell receptor beta chains from one sample in a study of OX40 agonist ivuxolimab in advanced cancers. Some clones are missing from TCRdb's copy, which holds only in-frame ones; the method was immunoSEQ multiplex PCR. Of approximately 58,000 clones listed, around 83% are singletons. The material sequenced was CD4+ or CD8+ T cells sorted from blood, taken in a trial of the OX40 agonist ivuxolimab. The receptors were sampled from an adult with an advanced solid tumor such as melanoma, head and neck, liver or kidney cancer. Each CDR3 is given with its conserved first and last residue. The order of the fields is J gene, V gene, CDR3 protein.

TRBJ2-1	TRBV9	CASNLGSSYNEQFF
TRBJ1-6	TRBV9	CASSRDSGSPLHF
TRBJ2-7	TRBV9	CASSLDGAQGNEQYF
TRBJ2-5	TRBV30	CAWSTDSGETQYF
TRBJ2-7	TRBV7-3	CASSLGPYYEQYF
TRBJ2-7	TRBV14	CASSQSRDRGRGHYGEQYF
TRBJ2-5	TRBV30	CAWSEWTGDFLLAGQETQYF
TRBJ1-1	TRBV10-1	CASSESEDAFGVNTEAFF
TRBJ1-1	TRBV7-9	CASSLGQLNTEAFF
TRBJ2-7	TRBV30	CVWSADGGYEQYF
TRBJ1-3	TRBV9	CASSVGGSSGNTIYF
TRBJ1-4	TRBV6-1	CASSSRTGNEKLFF
TRBJ1-2	TRBV9	CASSARQGFNLDRGYTF
TRBJ2-2	TRBV19	CASSISAIGELFF
TRBJ2-7	TRBV28	CASSWGDYEQYF
TRBJ2-2	TRBV28	CASSFAGTPNTGELFF
TRBJ1-1	TRBV6-1	CASSNGQGRDAFF
TRBJ1-6	TRBV6-5	CASSYRVANSPLHF
TRBJ2-3	TRBV7-9	CASSPWLGGTDTQYF
TRBJ2-7	TRBV18	CASSPPSPTYEQYF
TRBJ2-3	TRBV18	CASSGLRTDTQYF
TRBJ2-5	TRBV5-1	CASSLAPPPETQYF
TRBJ1-3	TRBV15	CATSRDRQGGTIYF
TRBJ2-3	TRBV18	CASSPRVGGAADTQYF
TRBJ2-7	TRBV6-1	CASTFGQGWNEQYF
TRBJ2-3	TRBV6-1	CASSEVLQTDTQYF
TRBJ2-3	TRBV2	CASSVRSTDTQYF
TRBJ2-3	TRBV10-1	CASSPSRTDTQYF
TRBJ2-6	TRBV28	CASSLYVGSGANVLTF
TRBJ2-1	TRBV13	CASSMGLADSYNEQFF
TRBJ1-5	TRBV9	CASSEGPSDQPQHF
TRBJ2-1	TRBV29-1	CSVRPQESYNEQFF
TRBJ2-5	TRBV10-3	CAISEFNGGQETQYF
TRBJ2-1	TRBV4-1	CASSQSSGGYNEQFF
TRBJ1-2	TRBV30	CAWSGGNYGYTF
TRBJ1-2	TRBV7-6	CASSFDVTGYGYTF
TRBJ1-5	TRBV2	CASRGQLNQPQHF
TRBJ2-5	TRBV29-1	CSGGEETQYF
TRBJ1-2	TRBV10-3	CAISIQGADGYTF
TRBJ1-5	TRBV6-4	CASSDSGGFYSNQPQHF